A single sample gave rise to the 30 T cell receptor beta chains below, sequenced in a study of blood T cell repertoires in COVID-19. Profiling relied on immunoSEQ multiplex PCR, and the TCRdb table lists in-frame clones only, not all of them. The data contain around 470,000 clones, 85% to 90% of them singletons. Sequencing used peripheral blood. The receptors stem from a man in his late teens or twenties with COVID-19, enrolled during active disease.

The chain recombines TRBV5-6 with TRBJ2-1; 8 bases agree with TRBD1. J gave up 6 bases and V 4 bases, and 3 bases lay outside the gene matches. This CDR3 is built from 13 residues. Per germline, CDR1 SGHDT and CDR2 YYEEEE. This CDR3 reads CASSPDRVNEQFF. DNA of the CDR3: TGTGCCAGCAGCCCGGACAGGGTCAATGAGCAGTTCTTC.

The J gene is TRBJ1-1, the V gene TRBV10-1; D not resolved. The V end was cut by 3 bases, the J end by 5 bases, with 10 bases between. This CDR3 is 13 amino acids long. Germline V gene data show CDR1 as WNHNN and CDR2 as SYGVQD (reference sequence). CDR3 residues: CASSERGLTEAFF. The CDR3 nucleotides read TGCGCCAGCAGTGAACGAGGGTTAACTGAAGCTTTCTTT.

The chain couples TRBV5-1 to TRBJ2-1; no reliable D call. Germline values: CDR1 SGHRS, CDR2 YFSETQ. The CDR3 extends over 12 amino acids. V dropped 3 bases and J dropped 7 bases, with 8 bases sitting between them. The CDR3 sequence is CASSSHENEQFF. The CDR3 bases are TGCGCCAGCAGCTCCCACGAGAATGAGCAGTTCTTC.

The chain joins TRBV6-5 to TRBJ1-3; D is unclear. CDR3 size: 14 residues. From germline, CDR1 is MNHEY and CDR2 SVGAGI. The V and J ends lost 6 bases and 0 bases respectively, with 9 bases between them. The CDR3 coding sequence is TGTGCCAGCAGGAAGGAGCTCTCTGGAAACACCATATATTTT. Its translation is CASRKELSGNTIYF.

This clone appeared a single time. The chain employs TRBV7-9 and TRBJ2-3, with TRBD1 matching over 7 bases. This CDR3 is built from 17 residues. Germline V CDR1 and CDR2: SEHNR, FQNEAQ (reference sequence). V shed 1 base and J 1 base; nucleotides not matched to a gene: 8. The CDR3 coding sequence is TGTGCCAGCAGCTTAGGGGTCAGGGGGACGCGCACAGATACGCAGTATTTT. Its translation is CASSLGVRGTRTDTQYF.

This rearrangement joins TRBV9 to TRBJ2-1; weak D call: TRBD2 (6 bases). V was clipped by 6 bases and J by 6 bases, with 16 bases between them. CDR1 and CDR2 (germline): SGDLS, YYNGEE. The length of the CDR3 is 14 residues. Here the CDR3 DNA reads TGTGCCAGCAAAGGGCGCGGGGACCCCAATGAGCAGTTCTTC. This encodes CASKGRGDPNEQFF.

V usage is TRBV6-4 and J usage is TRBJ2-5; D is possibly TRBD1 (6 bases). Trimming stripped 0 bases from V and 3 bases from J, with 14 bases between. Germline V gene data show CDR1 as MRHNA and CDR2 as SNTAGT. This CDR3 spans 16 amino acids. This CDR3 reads CASSDSVKGQEETQYF. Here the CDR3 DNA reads TGTGCCAGCAGTGACTCGGTCAAGGGACAAGAAGAGACCCAGTACTTC.

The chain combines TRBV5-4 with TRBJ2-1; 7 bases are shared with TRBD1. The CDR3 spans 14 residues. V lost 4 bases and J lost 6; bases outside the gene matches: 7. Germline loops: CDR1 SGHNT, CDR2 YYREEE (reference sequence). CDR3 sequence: CASSQANRGNEQFF. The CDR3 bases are TGTGCCAGCAGCCAAGCCAACAGGGGCAATGAGCAGTTCTTC.

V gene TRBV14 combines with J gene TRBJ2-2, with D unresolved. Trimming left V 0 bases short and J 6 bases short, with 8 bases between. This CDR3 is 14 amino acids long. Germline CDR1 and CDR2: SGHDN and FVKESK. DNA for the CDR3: TGTGCCAGCAGCCAAGATTTCCCGGCCGGGGAGCTGTTTTTT. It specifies CASSQDFPAGELFF. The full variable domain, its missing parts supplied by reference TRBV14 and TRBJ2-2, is EAGVTQFPSHSVIEKGQTVTLRCDPISGHDNLYWYRRVMGKEIKFLLHFVKESKQDESGMPNNRFLAERTGGTYSTLKVQPAELEDSGVYFCASSQDFPAGELFFGEGSRLTVL.

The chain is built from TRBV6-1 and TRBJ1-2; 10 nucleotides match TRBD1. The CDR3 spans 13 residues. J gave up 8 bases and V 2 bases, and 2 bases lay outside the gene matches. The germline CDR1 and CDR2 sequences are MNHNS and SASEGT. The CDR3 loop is CASSERTGGGYTF. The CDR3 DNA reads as TGTGCCAGCAGTGAACGGACAGGGGGAGGCTACACCTTC.

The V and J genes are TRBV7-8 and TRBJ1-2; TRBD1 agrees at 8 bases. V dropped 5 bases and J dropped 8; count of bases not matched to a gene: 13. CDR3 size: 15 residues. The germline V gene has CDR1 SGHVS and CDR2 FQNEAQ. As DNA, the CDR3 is TGTGCCAGCAGCCCAGGGACAGGACAACAGAGGGGCTACACCTTC. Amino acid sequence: CASSPGTGQQRGYTF.

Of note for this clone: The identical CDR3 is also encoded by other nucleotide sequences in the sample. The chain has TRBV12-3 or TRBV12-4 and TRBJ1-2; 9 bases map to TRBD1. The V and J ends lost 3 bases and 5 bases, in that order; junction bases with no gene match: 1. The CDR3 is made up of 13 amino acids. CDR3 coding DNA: TGTGCCAGCAGTTTGACAGGGGGATATGGCTACACCTTC. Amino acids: CASSLTGGYGYTF.

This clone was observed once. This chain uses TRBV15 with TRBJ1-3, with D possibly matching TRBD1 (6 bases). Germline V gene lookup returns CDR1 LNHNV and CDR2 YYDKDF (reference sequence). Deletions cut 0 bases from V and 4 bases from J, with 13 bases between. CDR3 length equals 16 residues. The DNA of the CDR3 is TGTGCCACCAGCAGAGATCTGGGGGCGAAGGGAAACACCATATATTTT. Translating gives CATSRDLGAKGNTIYF. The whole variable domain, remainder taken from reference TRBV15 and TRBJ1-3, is DAMVIQNPRYQVTQFGKPVTLSCSQTLNHNVMYWYQQKSSQAPKLLFHYYDKDFNNEADTPDNFQSRRPNTSFCFLDIRSPGLGDTAMYLCATSRDLGAKGNTIYFGEGSWLTVV.

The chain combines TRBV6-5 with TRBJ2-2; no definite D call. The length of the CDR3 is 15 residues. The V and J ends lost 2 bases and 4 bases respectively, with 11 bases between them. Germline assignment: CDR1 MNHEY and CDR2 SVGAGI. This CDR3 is CASSYPGFGTGELFF. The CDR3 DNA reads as TGTGCCAGCAGTTACCCCGGGTTCGGCACCGGGGAGCTGTTTTTT.

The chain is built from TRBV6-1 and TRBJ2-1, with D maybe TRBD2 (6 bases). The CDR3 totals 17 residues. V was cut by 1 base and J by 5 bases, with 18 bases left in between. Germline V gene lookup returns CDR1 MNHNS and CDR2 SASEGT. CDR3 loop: CASSEDYFVADHNEQFF. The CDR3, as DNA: TGTGCCAGCAGTGAAGATTACTTCGTAGCGGACCACAATGAGCAGTTCTTC.

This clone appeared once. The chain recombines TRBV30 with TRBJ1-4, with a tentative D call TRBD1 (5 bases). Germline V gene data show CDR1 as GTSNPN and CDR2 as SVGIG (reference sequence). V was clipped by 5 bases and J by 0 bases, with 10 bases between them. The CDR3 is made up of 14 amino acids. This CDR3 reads CAWGRGTTNEKLFF. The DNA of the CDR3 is TGTGCCTGGGGACGGGGGACAACTAATGAAAAACTGTTTTTT.

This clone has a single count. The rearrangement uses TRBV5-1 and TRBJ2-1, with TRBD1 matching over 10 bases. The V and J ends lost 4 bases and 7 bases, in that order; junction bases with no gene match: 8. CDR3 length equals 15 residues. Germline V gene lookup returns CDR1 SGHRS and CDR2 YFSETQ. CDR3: CASSPPGQGVNEQFF. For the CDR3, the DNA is TGCGCCAGCAGCCCGCCAGGACAGGGGGTGAATGAGCAGTTCTTC. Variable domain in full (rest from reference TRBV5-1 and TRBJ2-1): KAGVTQTPRYLIKTRGQQVTLSCSPISGHRSVSWYQQTPGQGLQFLFEYFSETQRNKGNFPGRFSGRQFSNSRSEMNVSTLELGDSALYLCASSPPGQGVNEQFFGPGTRLTVL.

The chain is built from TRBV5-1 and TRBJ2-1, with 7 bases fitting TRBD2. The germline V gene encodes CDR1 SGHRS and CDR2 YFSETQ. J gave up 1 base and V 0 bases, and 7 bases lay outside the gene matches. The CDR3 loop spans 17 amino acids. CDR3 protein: CASSLVGGTLSYNEQFF. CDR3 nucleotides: TGCGCCAGCAGCTTGGTCGGGGGGACCCTTTCCTACAATGAGCAGTTCTTC. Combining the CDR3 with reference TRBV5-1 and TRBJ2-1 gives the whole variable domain KAGVTQTPRYLIKTRGQQVTLSCSPISGHRSVSWYQQTPGQGLQFLFEYFSETQRNKGNFPGRFSGRQFSNSRSEMNVSTLELGDSALYLCASSLVGGTLSYNEQFFGPGTRLTVL.

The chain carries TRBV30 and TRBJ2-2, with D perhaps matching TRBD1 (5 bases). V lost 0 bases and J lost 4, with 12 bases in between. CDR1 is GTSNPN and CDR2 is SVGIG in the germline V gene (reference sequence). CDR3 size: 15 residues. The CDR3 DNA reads TGTGCCTGGAGTGTAGGGGCGCCGGGCACCGGGGAGCTGTTTTTT. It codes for CAWSVGAPGTGELFF.

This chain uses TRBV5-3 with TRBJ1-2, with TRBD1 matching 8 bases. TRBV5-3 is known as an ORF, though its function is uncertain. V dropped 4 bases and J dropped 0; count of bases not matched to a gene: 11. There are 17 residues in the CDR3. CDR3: CARSRKTGATSNYGYTF. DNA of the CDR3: TGTGCCAGAAGCCGTAAGACAGGGGCGACTTCTAACTATGGCTACACCTTC.

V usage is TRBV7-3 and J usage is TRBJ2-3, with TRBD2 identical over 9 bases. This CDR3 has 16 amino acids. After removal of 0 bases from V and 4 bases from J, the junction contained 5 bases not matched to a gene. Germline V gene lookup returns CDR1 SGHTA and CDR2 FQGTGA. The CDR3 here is CASSLTNSGSSDTQYF. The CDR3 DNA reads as TGTGCCAGCAGCTTAACTAATAGCGGGAGTTCAGATACGCAGTATTTT. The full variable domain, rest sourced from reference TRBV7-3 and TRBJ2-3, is GAGVSQTPSNKVTEKGKYVELRCDPISGHTALYWYRQSLGQGPEFLIYFQGTGAADDSGLPNDRFFAVRPEGSVSTLKIQRTERGDSAVYLCASSLTNSGSSDTQYFGPGTRLTVL.

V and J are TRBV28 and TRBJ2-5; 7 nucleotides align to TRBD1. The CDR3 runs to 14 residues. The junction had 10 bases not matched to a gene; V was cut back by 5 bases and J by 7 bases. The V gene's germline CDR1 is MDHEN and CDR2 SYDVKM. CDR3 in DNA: TGTGCCAGCAGTCCTACAGGGGACCAGGGGACCCAGTACTTC. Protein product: CASSPTGDQGTQYF.

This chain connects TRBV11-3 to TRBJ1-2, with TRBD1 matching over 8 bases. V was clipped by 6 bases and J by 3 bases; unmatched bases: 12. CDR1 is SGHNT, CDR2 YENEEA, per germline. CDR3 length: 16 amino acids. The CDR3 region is CASSHPTGATDYGYTF. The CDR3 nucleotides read TGTGCCAGCAGTCATCCGACAGGGGCCACCGACTATGGCTACACCTTC. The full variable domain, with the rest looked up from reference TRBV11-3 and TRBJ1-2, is EAGVVQSPRYKIIEKKQPVAFWCNPISGHNTLYWYLQNLGQGPELLIRYENEEAVDDSQLPKDRFSAERLKGVDSTLKIQPAELGDSAVYLCASSHPTGATDYGYTFGSGTRLTVV.

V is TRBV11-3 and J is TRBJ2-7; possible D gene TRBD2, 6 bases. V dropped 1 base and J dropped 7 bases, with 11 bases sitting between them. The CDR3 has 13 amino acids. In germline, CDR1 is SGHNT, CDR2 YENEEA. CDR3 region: CASSLGPGREQYF. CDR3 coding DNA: TGTGCCAGCAGCTTAGGCCCGGGGAGGGAGCAGTACTTC.

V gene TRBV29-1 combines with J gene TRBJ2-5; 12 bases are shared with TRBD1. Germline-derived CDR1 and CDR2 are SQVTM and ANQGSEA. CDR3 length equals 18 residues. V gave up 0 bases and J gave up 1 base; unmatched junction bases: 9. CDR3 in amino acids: CSVEELGQGALIQETQYF. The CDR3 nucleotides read TGCAGCGTTGAAGAGTTGGGACAGGGGGCTCTTATCCAAGAGACCCAGTACTTC.

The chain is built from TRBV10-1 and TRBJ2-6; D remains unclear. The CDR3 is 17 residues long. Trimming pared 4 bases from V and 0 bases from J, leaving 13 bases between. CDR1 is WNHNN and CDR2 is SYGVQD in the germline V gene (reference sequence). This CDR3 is CASSASTYSSGANVLTF. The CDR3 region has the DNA TGCGCCAGCAGTGCATCAACCTACAGCTCTGGGGCCAACGTCCTGACTTTC.

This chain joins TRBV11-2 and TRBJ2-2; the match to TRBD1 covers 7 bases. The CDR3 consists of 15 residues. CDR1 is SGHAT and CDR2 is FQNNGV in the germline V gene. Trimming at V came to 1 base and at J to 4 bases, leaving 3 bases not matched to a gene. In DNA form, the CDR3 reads TGTGCCAGCAGCTTAGGGACAGGAACCACCGGGGAGCTGTTTTTT. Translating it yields CASSLGTGTTGELFF.

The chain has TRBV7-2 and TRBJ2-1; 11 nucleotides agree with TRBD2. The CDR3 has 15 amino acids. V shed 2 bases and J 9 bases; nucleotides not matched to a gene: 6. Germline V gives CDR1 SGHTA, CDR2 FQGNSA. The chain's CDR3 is CASSLRLAGGSEQFF. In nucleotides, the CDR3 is TGTGCCAGCAGCTTACGGCTAGCGGGAGGCTCTGAGCAGTTCTTC.

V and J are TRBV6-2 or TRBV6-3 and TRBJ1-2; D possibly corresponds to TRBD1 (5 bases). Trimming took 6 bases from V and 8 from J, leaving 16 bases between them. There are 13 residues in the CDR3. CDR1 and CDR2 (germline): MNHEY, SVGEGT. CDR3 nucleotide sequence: TGTGCCAGCAGCCCCTCTGGAGGGACCGGCTACACCTTC. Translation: CASSPSGGTGYTF.

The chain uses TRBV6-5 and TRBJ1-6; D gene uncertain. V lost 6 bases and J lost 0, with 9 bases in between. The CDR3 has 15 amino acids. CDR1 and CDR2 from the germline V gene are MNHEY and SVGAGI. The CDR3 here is CASRGSGSYNSPLHF. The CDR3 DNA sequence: TGTGCCAGCAGAGGATCGGGCTCCTATAATTCACCCCTCCACTTT.